This T cell receptor (beta chain) came from a study of T cells in Graves' hyperthyroidism and ophthalmopathy. Study findings and constraints: Most expanded thyroid clonotypes above 0.001 also appeared in blood.

Amplified TCR beta CDR3 regions derived from RNA transcripts. First-round RT-PCR targeting the TCR CDR3 was performed with the HTBI primer set. TCRdb reanalysed the multiplex PCR reads using MiXCR and keeps one entry per CDR3 protein. The sample lists tens of thousands of distinct CDR3 sequences, roughly 51% occurring once. Germline CDR1 and CDR2: SGHNT and YYREEE (reference sequence). Deletions cut 3 bases from V and 2 bases from J, with 14 bases between. This CDR3 spans 15 amino acids. Hyperthyroidism of Graves' type that showed no ophthalmopathy progression within 18 months was stable. Among the patients, aged 18 to 65, hyperthyroidism was newly diagnosed and had lasted under 2 months. Each diagnosis drew on symptoms, thyroxine, TRAb, thyroid ultrasound and orbital computed tomography findings. On this clonotype itself: Its antigen remains unknown.

This sequence joins TRBV5-4 and TRBJ2-5; D is ambiguous. The sequenced sample consisted of peripheral blood or thyroid tissue (not recorded which). The sequence came from a man younger than 35 with Graves' hyperthyroidism. Here the CDR3 DNA reads TGTGCCAGCAGCTCCTCTGGCCAGCCTCAAGAGACCCAGTACTTC. This codes for CASSSSGQPQETQYF.